This TCR beta chain was captured in a study of vaccination and CD4 T cells after COVID-19. About this clonotype: Its antigen is currently unknown.

Treatment reported: roughly nine-day PBMC culture with coronavirus spike peptide pools or control peptides (ViraFEST assay). Scientists ran DNA taken from cultured CD4+ T cells through the Oncomine TCR Beta short-read assay for sequencing. Genomic DNA was drawn out of CD4+ T cells grown in culture. TCRdb recomputed calls from the PCR reads with MiXCR, one row per CDR3 protein. The table has 8,500 to 10,000 distinct CDR3 sequences, around 64% seen once; the top ten hold about 30%. Germline V CDR1 and CDR2: SGHVS, FNYEAQ. This CDR3 region has 17 residues. Trimming left V 1 base short and J 3 bases short, with 18 bases between.

The rearrangement links TRBV7-6 to TRBJ1-1; TRBD1 might be the D (6 bases). The receptor was isolated from a human donor who had recovered from COVID-19. Source material: CD4+ T cells from blood, cultured in vitro. The CDR3 is CASSLGFSGASDTEAFF. The CDR3 DNA is TGTGCCAGCAGCTTAGGGTTTTCGGGGGCGTCGGACACTGAAGCTTTCTTT.